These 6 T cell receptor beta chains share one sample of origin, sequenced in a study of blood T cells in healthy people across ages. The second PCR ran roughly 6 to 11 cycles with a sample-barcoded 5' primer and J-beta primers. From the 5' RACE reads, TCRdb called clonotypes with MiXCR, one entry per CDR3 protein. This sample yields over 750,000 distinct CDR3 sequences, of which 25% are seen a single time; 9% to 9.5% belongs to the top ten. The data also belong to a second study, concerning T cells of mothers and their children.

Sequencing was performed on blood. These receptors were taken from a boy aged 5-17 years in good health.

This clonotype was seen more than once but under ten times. In DNA, the CDR3 is TGCGCCAGCAGCTTGGACGGAGTTGTCAATCAGCCCCAGCATTTT. Protein product: CASSLDGVVNQPQHF. The chain links TRBV5-1 to TRBJ1-5; D is undetermined. There are 15 residues in the CDR3. V shed 0 bases and J shed 3 bases, with 10 bases lying between them. Germline CDR1 and CDR2: SGHRS and YFSETQ.

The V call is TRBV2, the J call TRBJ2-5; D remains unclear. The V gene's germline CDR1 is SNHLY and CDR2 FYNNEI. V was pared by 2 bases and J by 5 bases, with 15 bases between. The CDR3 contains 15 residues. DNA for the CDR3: TGTGCCAGCAGTGAAAGACATATCCTAGGGGAGACCCAGTACTTC. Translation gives CASSERHILGETQYF.

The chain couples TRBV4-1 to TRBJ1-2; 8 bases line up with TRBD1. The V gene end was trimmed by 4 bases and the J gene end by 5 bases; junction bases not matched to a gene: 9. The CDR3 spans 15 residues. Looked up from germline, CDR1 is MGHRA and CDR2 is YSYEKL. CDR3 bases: TGCGCCAGCAGCCCAGTGAGGACAGGGAATTATGGCTACACCTTC. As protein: CASSPVRTGNYGYTF.

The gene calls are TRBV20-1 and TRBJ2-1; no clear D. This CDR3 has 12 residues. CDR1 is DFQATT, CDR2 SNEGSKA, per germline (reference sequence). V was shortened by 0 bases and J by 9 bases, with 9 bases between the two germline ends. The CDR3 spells CSAREATLEQFF. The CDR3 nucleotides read TGCAGTGCTAGAGAAGCTACGCTTGAGCAGTTCTTC.

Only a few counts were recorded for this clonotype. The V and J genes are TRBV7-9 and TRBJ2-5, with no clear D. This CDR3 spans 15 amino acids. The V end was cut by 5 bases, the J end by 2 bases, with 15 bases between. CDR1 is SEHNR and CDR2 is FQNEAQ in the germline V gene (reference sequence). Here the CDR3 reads CASSPPWAEQETQYF. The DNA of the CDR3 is TGTGCCAGCAGCCCCCCCTGGGCGGAGCAAGAGACCCAGTACTTC.

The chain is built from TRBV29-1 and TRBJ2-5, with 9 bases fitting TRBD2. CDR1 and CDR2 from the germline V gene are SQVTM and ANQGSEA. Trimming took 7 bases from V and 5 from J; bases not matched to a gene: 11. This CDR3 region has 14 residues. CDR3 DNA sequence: TGCAGCGCCATTATAGCGGGGGAGGGGGAGACCCAGTACTTC. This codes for CSAIIAGEGETQYF.